The rows below give T cell receptor beta chains drawn from one sample of a study of shared clonotypes between healthy human individuals. Sequencing was performed with immunoSEQ multiplex PCR; in TCRdb, only in-frame clones are kept and a portion is missing. The data hold millions of clones, with roughly 91% observed a single time. What was sequenced was naive CD8+ T cells from PBMCs. The receptors were sampled from a man aged 18 to 29 in good health. Some clones in this sample may be carry-over from other donors' samples. Each CDR3 is given with its conserved first and last residue. The order of the fields is clone size, D gene, V gene, J gene, CDR3 protein, CDR3 DNA. A D gene is named only where the DNA matches it firmly. Rows give clone size only sometimes, using once, few, many, or a class for an expanded clone.

clone size: NA; D gene: NA; V gene: TRBV9; J gene: TRBJ2-7; CDR3 protein: CASSRKAVPSTTYEQYF; CDR3 DNA: TGTGCCAGCAGCCGAAAGGCAGTCCCCAGTACCACCTACGAGCAGTACTTC
clone size: NA; D gene: NA; V gene: TRBV7-9; J gene: TRBJ2-5; CDR3 protein: CASSLWDEETQYF; CDR3 DNA: TGTGCCAGCAGCTTATGGGATGAAGAGACCCAGTACTTC
clone size: NA; D gene: TRBD2; V gene: TRBV5-1; J gene: TRBJ2-1; CDR3 protein: CASSSGLANNNEQFF; CDR3 DNA: TGCGCCAGCAGCTCCGGACTAGCGAATAACAATGAGCAGTTCTTC
clone size: NA; D gene: NA; V gene: TRBV5-1; J gene: TRBJ2-3; CDR3 protein: CASTGLDTQYF; CDR3 DNA: TGCGCCAGCACCGGCCTGGATACGCAGTATTTT
clone size: NA; D gene: NA; V gene: TRBV5-1; J gene: TRBJ2-1; CDR3 protein: CASSLRVPTEQFF; CDR3 DNA: TGCGCCAGCAGCTTGCGGGTTCCCACTGAGCAGTTCTTC
clone size: NA; D gene: TRBD1; V gene: TRBV7-8; J gene: TRBJ1-1; CDR3 protein: CASSLRTGVGNTEAFF; CDR3 DNA: TGTGCCAGCAGCCTCCGGACAGGGGTCGGGAACACTGAAGCTTTCTTT
clone size: NA; D gene: TRBD1; V gene: TRBV7-6; J gene: TRBJ1-1; CDR3 protein: CASSLAIGTGNTEAFF; CDR3 DNA: TGTGCCAGCAGCTTAGCCATTGGGACAGGGAACACTGAAGCTTTCTTT
clone size: NA; D gene: NA; V gene: TRBV10-1; J gene: TRBJ2-5; CDR3 protein: CASSPRSQETQYF; CDR3 DNA: TGCGCCAGCAGTCCCCGCAGTCAAGAGACCCAGTACTTC
clone size: NA; D gene: NA; V gene: TRBV2; J gene: TRBJ1-1; CDR3 protein: CASMTGAVNTEAFF; CDR3 DNA: TGTGCCAGCATGACAGGAGCCGTGAACACTGAAGCTTTCTTT
clone size: NA; D gene: NA; V gene: TRBV7-2; J gene: TRBJ1-2; CDR3 protein: CASSLSAIGGYTF; CDR3 DNA: TGTGCCAGCAGCTTATCTGCAATTGGAGGCTACACCTTC
clone size: NA; D gene: TRBD1; V gene: TRBV2; J gene: TRBJ2-7; CDR3 protein: CASSEERWTGIRNEQYF; CDR3 DNA: TGTGCCAGCAGTGAAGAACGATGGACAGGGATACGTAACGAGCAGTACTTC
clone size: NA; D gene: TRBD1; V gene: TRBV28; J gene: TRBJ2-7; CDR3 protein: CASSLRGQGASDEQYF; CDR3 DNA: TGTGCCAGCAGCCTGAGAGGACAGGGGGCCTCTGACGAGCAGTACTTC
clone size: NA; D gene: NA; V gene: TRBV7-9; J gene: TRBJ2-7; CDR3 protein: CASSLRRLPDEQYF; CDR3 DNA: TGTGCCAGCAGCTTGCGACGGCTCCCGGACGAGCAGTACTTC
clone size: NA; D gene: NA; V gene: TRBV2; J gene: TRBJ2-3; CDR3 protein: CASGMGSSLGELTDTQYF; CDR3 DNA: TGTGCCAGCGGTATGGGTAGCAGCTTGGGAGAGTTGACAGATACGCAGTATTTT
clone size: NA; D gene: NA; V gene: TRBV15; J gene: TRBJ2-5; CDR3 protein: CATSTSGVRETQYF; CDR3 DNA: TGTGCCACCAGCACTTCAGGGGTTCGGGAGACCCAGTACTTC
clone size: NA; D gene: TRBD2; V gene: TRBV7-6; J gene: TRBJ2-1; CDR3 protein: CASSLWTGTSPTNEQFF; CDR3 DNA: TGTGCCAGCAGCCTCTGGACCGGGACTAGCCCTACTAATGAGCAGTTCTTC
clone size: NA; D gene: NA; V gene: TRBV7-2; J gene: TRBJ1-1; CDR3 protein: CASSSNPGLLGEAFF; CDR3 DNA: TGTGCCAGCAGCTCAAATCCGGGACTTCTAGGTGAAGCTTTCTTT
clone size: NA; D gene: TRBD2; V gene: TRBV30; J gene: TRBJ2-1; CDR3 protein: CAWAGTSGNYNEQFF; CDR3 DNA: TGTGCCTGGGCTGGGACTAGCGGGAACTACAATGAGCAGTTCTTC
clone size: NA; D gene: TRBD2; V gene: TRBV4-1; J gene: TRBJ2-7; CDR3 protein: CASSQDPSGTPYEQYF; CDR3 DNA: TGCGCCAGCAGCCAAGATCCTAGCGGGACCCCCTACGAGCAGTACTTC
clone size: NA; D gene: TRBD2; V gene: TRBV6-1; J gene: TRBJ2-7; CDR3 protein: CASSEGAGASYEQYF; CDR3 DNA: TGTGCCAGCAGTGAAGGTGCGGGAGCATCCTACGAGCAGTACTTC
clone size: NA; D gene: NA; V gene: TRBV28; J gene: TRBJ1-2; CDR3 protein: CASTLGGLGYTF; CDR3 DNA: TGTGCCAGCACCCTAGGGGGGCTTGGCTACACCTTC
clone size: NA; D gene: NA; V gene: TRBV14; J gene: TRBJ2-1; CDR3 protein: CASSSRDSYNEQFF; CDR3 DNA: TGTGCCAGCAGCTCCCGGGACTCATACAATGAGCAGTTCTTC
clone size: NA; D gene: NA; V gene: TRBV28; J gene: TRBJ1-6; CDR3 protein: CASSLYNSPLHF; CDR3 DNA: TGTGCCAGCAGTCTCTATAATTCACCCCTCCACTTT
clone size: few; D gene: NA; V gene: TRBV27; J gene: TRBJ1-1; CDR3 protein: CASSGRVTNTEAFF; CDR3 DNA: TGTGCCAGCAGTGGCAGGGTCACGAACACTGAAGCTTTCTTT
clone size: NA; D gene: NA; V gene: TRBV28; J gene: TRBJ2-6; CDR3 protein: CASRRQPYGANVLTF; CDR3 DNA: TGTGCCAGCAGGCGGCAGCCGTATGGGGCCAACGTCCTGACTTTC
clone size: NA; D gene: NA; V gene: TRBV7-9; J gene: TRBJ2-5; CDR3 protein: CASTWGAETQYF; CDR3 DNA: TGTGCCAGCACGTGGGGGGCAGAGACCCAGTACTTC
clone size: NA; D gene: TRBD2; V gene: TRBV19; J gene: TRBJ2-2; CDR3 protein: CASTPYVSGINTGELFF; CDR3 DNA: TGTGCCAGTACCCCATACGTTAGCGGGATCAACACCGGGGAGCTGTTTTTT
clone size: few; D gene: NA; V gene: TRBV5-1; J gene: TRBJ2-1; CDR3 protein: CASSLGQEQFF; CDR3 DNA: TGCGCCAGCAGCTTGGGACAGGAGCAGTTCTTC
clone size: NA; D gene: TRBD2; V gene: TRBV28; J gene: TRBJ2-3; CDR3 protein: CASSPWEGSTDTQYF; CDR3 DNA: TGTGCCAGCAGCCCCTGGGAGGGTAGCACAGATACGCAGTATTTT
clone size: NA; D gene: NA; V gene: TRBV19; J gene: TRBJ2-1; CDR3 protein: CASSIDRGSGSYNEQFF; CDR3 DNA: TGTGCCAGTAGTATAGATCGTGGTAGCGGCTCGTACAATGAGCAGTTCTTC
clone size: NA; D gene: TRBD1; V gene: TRBV28; J gene: TRBJ2-7; CDR3 protein: CASSLGTGTRYEQYF; CDR3 DNA: TGTGCCAGCAGTTTAGGGACAGGGACACGTTACGAGCAGTACTTC
clone size: NA; D gene: NA; V gene: TRBV13; J gene: TRBJ2-1; CDR3 protein: CASSPERNEQFF; CDR3 DNA: TGTGCCAGCAGCCCCGAACGCAATGAGCAGTTCTTC
clone size: NA; D gene: NA; V gene: TRBV29-1; J gene: TRBJ2-7; CDR3 protein: CSVLIVGLTYEQYF; CDR3 DNA: TGCAGCGTTTTGATCGTCGGACTAACATACGAGCAGTACTTC
clone size: once; D gene: NA; V gene: TRBV28; J gene: TRBJ1-1; CDR3 protein: CASSPTGTFEAFF; CDR3 DNA: TGTGCCAGCAGTCCCACCGGGACCTTTGAAGCTTTCTTT
clone size: NA; D gene: NA; V gene: TRBV7-8; J gene: TRBJ2-7; CDR3 protein: CASSLGSYEQYF; CDR3 DNA: TGTGCCAGCAGCTTAGGAAGCTACGAGCAGTACTTC
clone size: NA; D gene: TRBD1; V gene: TRBV28; J gene: TRBJ2-7; CDR3 protein: CASSSNRDRDYEQYF; CDR3 DNA: TGTGCCAGCAGTTCCAACCGGGACAGGGACTACGAGCAGTACTTC
clone size: NA; D gene: NA; V gene: TRBV4-1; J gene: TRBJ2-5; CDR3 protein: CASSPRLLQTQYF; CDR3 DNA: TGCGCCAGCAGCCCGAGACTACTTCAGACCCAGTACTTC
clone size: NA; D gene: NA; V gene: TRBV28; J gene: TRBJ1-1; CDR3 protein: CASSLRPDSTEAFF; CDR3 DNA: TGTGCCAGCAGTTTACGACCGGACAGCACTGAAGCTTTCTTT
clone size: NA; D gene: TRBD1; V gene: TRBV2; J gene: TRBJ2-2; CDR3 protein: CASRGDRGNTGELFF; CDR3 DNA: TGTGCCAGCAGGGGGGACAGGGGGAACACCGGGGAGCTGTTTTTT
clone size: NA; D gene: TRBD2; V gene: TRBV27; J gene: TRBJ2-1; CDR3 protein: CASSLTGGRSVYEQFF; CDR3 DNA: TGTGCCAGCAGTTTAACGGGCGGGAGGTCCGTCTATGAGCAGTTCTTC
clone size: NA; D gene: NA; V gene: TRBV27; J gene: TRBJ2-7; CDR3 protein: CATHRVGPGLYEQYF; CDR3 DNA: TGTGCCACACATCGCGTGGGGCCAGGGTTGTACGAGCAGTACTTC
clone size: NA; D gene: TRBD2; V gene: TRBV9; J gene: TRBJ2-7; CDR3 protein: CASSVEGGRNEQYF; CDR3 DNA: TGTGCCAGCAGCGTAGAGGGAGGGAGGAACGAGCAGTACTTC
clone size: NA; D gene: NA; V gene: TRBV6-5; J gene: TRBJ2-5; CDR3 protein: CAVADSYQETQYF; CDR3 DNA: TGTGCCGTAGCGGACTCGTACCAAGAGACCCAGTACTTC
clone size: NA; D gene: NA; V gene: TRBV7-2; J gene: TRBJ2-4; CDR3 protein: CASSLTASGLAKNIQYF; CDR3 DNA: TGTGCCAGCAGCTTGACCGCTTCAGGTTTAGCCAAAAACATTCAGTACTTC
clone size: once; D gene: NA; V gene: TRBV6-1; J gene: TRBJ2-7; CDR3 protein: CASSEWPGPTYEQYF; CDR3 DNA: TGTGCCAGCAGTGAATGGCCGGGCCCGACCTACGAGCAGTACTTC